This is a list of T cell receptor beta chains from one sample in a study of T cell responses to AZD1222 COVID-19 vaccine. Method: immunoSEQ multiplex PCR; TCRdb's copy keeps in-frame clones and lacks some. The repertoire holds about 150,000 clones, with 80% to 85% as singletons. The sample consisted of peripheral blood, taken on day 0 of MenACWY control vaccination. These receptors were obtained from an adult in good health. CDR3s include the opening cysteine and the closing phenylalanine or tryptophan. Each record gives: J gene, V gene, D gene, CDR3 DNA, CDR3 protein. D genes are given only for firm matches.

>TRBJ2-1|TRBV19|-
TGTGCCAGTAGTAACAACGCAGCTCTCAATGAGCAGTTCTTC
CASSNNAALNEQFF
>TRBJ1-2|TRBV28|-
TGTGCCAGCAGTTTTGGTTCCTATGGCTACACCTTC
CASSFGSYGYTF
>TRBJ1-2|TRBV7-9|TRBD1
TGTGCCAGCAGACAGGGGGCAGGCTACACCTTC
CASRQGAGYTF
>TRBJ2-1|TRBV14|-
TGTGCCAGCAGCCATTCGACCCAGCCGGGGGAACAGCAGTTCTTC
CASSHSTQPGEQQFF
>TRBJ2-1|TRBV9|TRBD2
TGTGCCAGCAGCTTTAGGGCGGGGGGGAGCTTCTCCTACAATGAGCAGTTCTTC
CASSFRAGGSFSYNEQFF
>TRBJ1-5|TRBV9|-
TGTGCCAGCAGCGTCCTCGAAGGGCCCCAGCATTTT
CASSVLEGPQHF
>TRBJ1-4|TRBV9|TRBD1
TGTGCCAGCAGCTCGACAGGGTATGAAAAACTGTTTTTT
CASSSTGYEKLFF
>TRBJ1-2|TRBV11-2|-
TGTGCCAGCAGCTCCCTACACCAGGCAGGACACTATGGCTACACCTTC
CASSSLHQAGHYGYTF
>TRBJ1-4|TRBV6-6|-
TGTGCCAGCAGCCTACGGGGGAGGATTAATGAAAAACTGTTTTTT
CASSLRGRINEKLFF
>TRBJ1-6|TRBV4-1|-
TGCGCCAGCAGTCCACGGAACGGCGGTTCACCCCTCCACTTT
CASSPRNGGSPLHF
>TRBJ2-6|TRBV7-3|TRBD2
TGTGCCAGCAGCCCCACCGGGGGGGGCCTCTCTGGGGCCAACGTCCTGACTTTC
CASSPTGGGLSGANVLTF
>TRBJ2-1|TRBV7-6|-
TGTGCCAGCAGCTCCGGGATCCCCCTTAACAATGAGCAGTTCTTC
CASSSGIPLNNEQFF
>TRBJ2-3|TRBV6-2/TRBV6-3|-
TGTGCCAGCAGTTACTCGGGGCAGGTTAGCACAGATACGCAGTATTTT
CASSYSGQVSTDTQYF